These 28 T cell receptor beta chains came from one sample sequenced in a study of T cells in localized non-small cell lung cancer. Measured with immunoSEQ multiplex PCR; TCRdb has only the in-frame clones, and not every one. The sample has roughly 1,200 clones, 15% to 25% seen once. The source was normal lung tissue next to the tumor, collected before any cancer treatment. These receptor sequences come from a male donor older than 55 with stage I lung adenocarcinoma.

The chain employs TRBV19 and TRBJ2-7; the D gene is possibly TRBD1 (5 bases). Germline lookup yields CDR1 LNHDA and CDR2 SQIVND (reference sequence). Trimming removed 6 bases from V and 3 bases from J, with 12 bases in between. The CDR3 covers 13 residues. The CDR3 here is CASSISDSYEQYF. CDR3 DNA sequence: TGTGCCAGTAGCATCTCCGACAGCTACGAGCAGTACTTC. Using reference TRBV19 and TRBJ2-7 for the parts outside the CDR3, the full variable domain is DGGITQSPKYLFRKEGQNVTLSCEQNLNHDAMYWYRQDPGQGLRLIYYSQIVNDFQKGDIAEGYSVSREKKESFPLTVTSAQKNPTAFYLCASSISDSYEQYFGPGTRLTVT.

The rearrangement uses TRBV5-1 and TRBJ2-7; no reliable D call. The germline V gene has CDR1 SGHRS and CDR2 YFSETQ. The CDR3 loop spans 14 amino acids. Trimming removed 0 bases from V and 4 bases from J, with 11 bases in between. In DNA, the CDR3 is TGCGCCAGCAGCTTGGAAAACCAGGTATACGAGCAGTACTTC. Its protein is CASSLENQVYEQYF. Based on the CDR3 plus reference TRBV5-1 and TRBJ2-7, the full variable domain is KAGVTQTPRYLIKTRGQQVTLSCSPISGHRSVSWYQQTPGQGLQFLFEYFSETQRNKGNFPGRFSGRQFSNSRSEMNVSTLELGDSALYLCASSLENQVYEQYFGPGTRLTVT.

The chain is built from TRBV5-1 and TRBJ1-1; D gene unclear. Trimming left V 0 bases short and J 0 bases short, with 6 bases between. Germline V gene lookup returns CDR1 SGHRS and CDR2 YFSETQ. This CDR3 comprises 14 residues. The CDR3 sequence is CASSLGAMNTEAFF. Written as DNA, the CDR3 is TGCGCCAGCAGCTTGGGGGCGATGAACACTGAAGCTTTCTTT.

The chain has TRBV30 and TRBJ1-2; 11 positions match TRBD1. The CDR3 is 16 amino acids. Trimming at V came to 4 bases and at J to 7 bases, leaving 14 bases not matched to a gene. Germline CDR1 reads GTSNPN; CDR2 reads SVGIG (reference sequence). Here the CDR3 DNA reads TGTGCCTGGACTAGGGGACAGGGGGTTATGTTGAGTGGCTACACCTTC. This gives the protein CAWTRGQGVMLSGYTF.

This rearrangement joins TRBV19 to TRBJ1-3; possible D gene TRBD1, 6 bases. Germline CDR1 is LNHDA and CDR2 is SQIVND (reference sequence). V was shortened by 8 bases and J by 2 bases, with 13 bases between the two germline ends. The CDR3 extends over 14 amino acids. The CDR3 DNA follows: TGTGCCAGTGGAGCCACAGGGACTGGAAACACCATATATTTT. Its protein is CASGATGTGNTIYF.

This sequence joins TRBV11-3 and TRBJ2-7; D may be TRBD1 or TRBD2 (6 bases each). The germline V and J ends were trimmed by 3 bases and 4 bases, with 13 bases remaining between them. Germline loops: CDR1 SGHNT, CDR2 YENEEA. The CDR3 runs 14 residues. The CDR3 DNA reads TGTGCCAGCAGCTTGGAGACAGGAGGGTACGAGCAGTACTTC. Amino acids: CASSLETGGYEQYF. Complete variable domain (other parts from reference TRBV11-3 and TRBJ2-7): EAGVVQSPRYKIIEKKQPVAFWCNPISGHNTLYWYLQNLGQGPELLIRYENEEAVDDSQLPKDRFSAERLKGVDSTLKIQPAELGDSAVYLCASSLETGGYEQYFGPGTRLTVT.

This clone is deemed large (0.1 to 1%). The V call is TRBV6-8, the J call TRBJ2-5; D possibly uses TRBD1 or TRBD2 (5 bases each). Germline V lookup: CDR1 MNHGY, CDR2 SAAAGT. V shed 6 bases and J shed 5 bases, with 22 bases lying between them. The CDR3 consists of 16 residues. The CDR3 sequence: CASRTPSSGAYETQYF. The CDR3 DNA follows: TGTGCCAGCAGAACACCCTCGTCCGGGGCATACGAGACCCAGTACTTC.

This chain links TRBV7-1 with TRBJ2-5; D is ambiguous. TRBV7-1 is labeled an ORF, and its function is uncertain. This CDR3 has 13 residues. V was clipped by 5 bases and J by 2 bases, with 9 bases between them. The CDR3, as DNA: TGTGCCAGCAGCCTCTGGCGGCAAGAGACCCAGTACTTC. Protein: CASSLWRQETQYF.

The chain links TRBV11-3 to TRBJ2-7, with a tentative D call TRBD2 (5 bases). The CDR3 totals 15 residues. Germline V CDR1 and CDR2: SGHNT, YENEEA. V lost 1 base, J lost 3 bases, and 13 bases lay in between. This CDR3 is CASSLVSGGGYEQYF. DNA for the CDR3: TGTGCCAGCAGCTTAGTGTCAGGAGGCGGCTACGAGCAGTACTTC.

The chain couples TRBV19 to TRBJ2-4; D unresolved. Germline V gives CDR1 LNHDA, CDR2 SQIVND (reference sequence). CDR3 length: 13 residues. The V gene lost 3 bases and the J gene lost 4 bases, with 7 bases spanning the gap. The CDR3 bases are TGTGCCAGTAGTATCGGACGGAAAAACATTCAGTACTTC. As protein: CASSIGRKNIQYF. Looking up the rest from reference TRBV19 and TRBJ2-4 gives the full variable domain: DGGITQSPKYLFRKEGQNVTLSCEQNLNHDAMYWYRQDPGQGLRLIYYSQIVNDFQKGDIAEGYSVSREKKESFPLTVTSAQKNPTAFYLCASSIGRKNIQYFGAGTRLSVL.

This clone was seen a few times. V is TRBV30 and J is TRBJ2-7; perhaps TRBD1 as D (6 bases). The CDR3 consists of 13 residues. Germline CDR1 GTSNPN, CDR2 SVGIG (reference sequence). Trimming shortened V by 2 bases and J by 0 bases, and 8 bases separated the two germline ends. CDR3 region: CAWSRTDSYEQYF. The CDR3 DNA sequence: TGTGCCTGGAGTCGGACAGACTCCTACGAGCAGTACTTC.

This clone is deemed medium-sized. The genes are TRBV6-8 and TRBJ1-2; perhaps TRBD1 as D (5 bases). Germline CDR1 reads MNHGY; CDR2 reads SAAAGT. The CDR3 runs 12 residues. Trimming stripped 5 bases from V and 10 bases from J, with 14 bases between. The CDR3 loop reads CASSGDRSYYTF. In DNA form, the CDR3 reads TGTGCCAGCAGTGGCGACAGATCCTACTACACCTTC.

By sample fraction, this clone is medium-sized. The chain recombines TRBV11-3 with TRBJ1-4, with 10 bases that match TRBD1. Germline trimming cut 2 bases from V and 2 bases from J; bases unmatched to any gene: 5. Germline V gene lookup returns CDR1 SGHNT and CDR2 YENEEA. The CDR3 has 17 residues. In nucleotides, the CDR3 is TGTGCCAGCAGCTTACAGGGACAGGGGTGGACTAATGAAAAACTGTTTTTT. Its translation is CASSLQGQGWTNEKLFF.

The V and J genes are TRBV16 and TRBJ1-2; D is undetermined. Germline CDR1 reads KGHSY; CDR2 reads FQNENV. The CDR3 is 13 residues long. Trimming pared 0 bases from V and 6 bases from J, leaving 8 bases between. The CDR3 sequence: CASSQSSQNGYTF. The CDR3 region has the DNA TGTGCCAGCAGCCAATCGTCCCAGAATGGCTACACCTTC. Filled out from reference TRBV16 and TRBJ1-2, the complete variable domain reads GEEVAQTPKHLVRGEGQKAKLYCAPIKGHSYVFWYQQVLKNEFKFLISFQNENVFDETGMPKERFSAKCLPNSPCSLEIQATKLEDSAVYFCASSQSSQNGYTFGSGTRLTVV.

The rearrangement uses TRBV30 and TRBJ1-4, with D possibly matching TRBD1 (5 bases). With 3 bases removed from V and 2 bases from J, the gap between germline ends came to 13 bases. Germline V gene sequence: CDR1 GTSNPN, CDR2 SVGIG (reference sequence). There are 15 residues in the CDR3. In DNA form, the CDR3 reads TGTGCCTGGAGCGGCTTAGGGGTCACTAATGAAAAACTGTTTTTT. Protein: CAWSGLGVTNEKLFF. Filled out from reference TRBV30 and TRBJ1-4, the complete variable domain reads SQTIHQWPATLVQPVGSPLSLECTVEGTSNPNLYWYRQAAGRGLQLLFYSVGIGQISSEVPQNLSASRPQDRQFILSSKKLLLSDSGFYLCAWSGLGVTNEKLFFGSGTQLSVL.

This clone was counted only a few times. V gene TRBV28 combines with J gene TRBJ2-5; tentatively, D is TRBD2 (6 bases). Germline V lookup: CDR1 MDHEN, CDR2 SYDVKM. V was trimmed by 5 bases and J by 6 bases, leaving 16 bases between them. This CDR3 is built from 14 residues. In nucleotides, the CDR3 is TGTGCCAGCAGTCCCATGGGGGGTAGGAAGACCCAGTACTTC. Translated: CASSPMGGRKTQYF.

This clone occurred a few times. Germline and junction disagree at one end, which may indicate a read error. The CDR3 DNA is TGTGCCAGCAGCCTAGACAGGGGGAGGACTGAAGCTTTCTTT. The encoded protein is CASSLDRGRTEAFF. The rearrangement joins TRBV11-3 to TRBJ1-1; 9 bases map to TRBD1. The CDR3 loop spans 14 amino acids. Germline values: CDR1 SGHNT, CDR2 YENEEA.

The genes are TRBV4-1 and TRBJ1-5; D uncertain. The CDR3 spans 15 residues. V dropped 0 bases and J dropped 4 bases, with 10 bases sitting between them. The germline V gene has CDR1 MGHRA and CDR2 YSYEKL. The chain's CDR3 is CASSQELLGNQPQHF. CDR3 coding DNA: TGCGCCAGCAGCCAAGAATTGCTTGGGAATCAGCCCCAGCATTTT.

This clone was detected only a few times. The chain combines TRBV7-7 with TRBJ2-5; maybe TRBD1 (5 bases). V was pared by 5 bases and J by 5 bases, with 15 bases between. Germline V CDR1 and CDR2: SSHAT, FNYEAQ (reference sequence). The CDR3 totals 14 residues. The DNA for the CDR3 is TGTGCCAGCAGCAAAACGGGCCCAGGGGAGACCCAGTACTTC. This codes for CASSKTGPGETQYF. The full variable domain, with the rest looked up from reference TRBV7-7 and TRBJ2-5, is GAGVSQSPRYKVTKRGQDVTLRCDPISSHATLYWYQQALGQGPEFLTYFNYEAQPDKSGLPSDRFSAERPEGSISTLTIQRTEQRDSAMYRCASSKTGPGETQYFGPGTRLLVL.

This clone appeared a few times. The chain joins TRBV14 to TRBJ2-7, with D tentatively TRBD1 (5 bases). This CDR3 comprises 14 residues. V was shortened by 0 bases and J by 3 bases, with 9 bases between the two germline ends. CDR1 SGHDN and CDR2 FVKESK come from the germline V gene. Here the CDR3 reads CASSQDGAVYEQYF. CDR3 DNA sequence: TGTGCCAGCAGCCAAGATGGGGCGGTCTACGAGCAGTACTTC.

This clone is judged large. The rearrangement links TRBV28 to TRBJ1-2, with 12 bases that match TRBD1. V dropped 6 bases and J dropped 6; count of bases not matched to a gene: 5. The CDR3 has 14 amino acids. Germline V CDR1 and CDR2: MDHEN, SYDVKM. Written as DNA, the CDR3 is TGTGCCAGCAGCGGGACAGGGGGCCGGGATGGCTACACCTTC. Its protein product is CASSGTGGRDGYTF.

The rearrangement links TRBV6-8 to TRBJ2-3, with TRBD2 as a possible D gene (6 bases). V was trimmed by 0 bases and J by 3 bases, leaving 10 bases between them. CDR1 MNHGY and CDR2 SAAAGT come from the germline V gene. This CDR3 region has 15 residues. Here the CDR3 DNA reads TGTGCCAGCAGTTACTCTTCTAGCGAAACAGATACGCAGTATTTT. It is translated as CASSYSSSETDTQYF.

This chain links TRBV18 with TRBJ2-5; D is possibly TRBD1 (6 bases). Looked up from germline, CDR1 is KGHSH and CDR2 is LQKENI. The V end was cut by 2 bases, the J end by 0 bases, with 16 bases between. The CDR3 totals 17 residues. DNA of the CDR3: TGTGCCAGCTCACCATCGCGGAGCAGGGGAAACCAAGAGACCCAGTACTTC. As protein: CASSPSRSRGNQETQYF.

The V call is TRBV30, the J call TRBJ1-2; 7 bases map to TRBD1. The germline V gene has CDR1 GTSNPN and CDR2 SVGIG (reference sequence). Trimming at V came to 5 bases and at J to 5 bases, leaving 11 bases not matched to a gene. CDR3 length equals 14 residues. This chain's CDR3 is CAWENRGGKYGYTF. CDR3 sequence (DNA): TGTGCCTGGGAGAACAGGGGAGGGAAGTATGGCTACACCTTC.

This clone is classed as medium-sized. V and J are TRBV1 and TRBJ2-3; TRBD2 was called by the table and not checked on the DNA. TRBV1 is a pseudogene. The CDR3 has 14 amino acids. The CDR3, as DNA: TGCGCCAGCAGCCAAGATGGACTCCTAAATACGCAGTATTTT. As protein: CASSQDGLLNTQYF.

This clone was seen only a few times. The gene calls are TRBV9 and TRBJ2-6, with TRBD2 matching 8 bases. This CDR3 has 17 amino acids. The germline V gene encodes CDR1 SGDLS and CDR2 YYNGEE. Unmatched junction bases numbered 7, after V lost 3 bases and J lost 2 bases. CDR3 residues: CASSADPGGAGANVLTF. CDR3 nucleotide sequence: TGTGCCAGCAGCGCAGACCCCGGGGGGGCTGGGGCCAACGTCCTGACTTTC.

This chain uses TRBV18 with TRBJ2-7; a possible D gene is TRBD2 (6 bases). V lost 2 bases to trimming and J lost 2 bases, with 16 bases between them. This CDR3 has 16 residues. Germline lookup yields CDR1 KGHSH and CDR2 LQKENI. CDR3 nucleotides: TGTGCCAGCTCACCAACGTCGGGGGTGCCGACCTACGAGCAGTACTTC. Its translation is CASSPTSGVPTYEQYF.

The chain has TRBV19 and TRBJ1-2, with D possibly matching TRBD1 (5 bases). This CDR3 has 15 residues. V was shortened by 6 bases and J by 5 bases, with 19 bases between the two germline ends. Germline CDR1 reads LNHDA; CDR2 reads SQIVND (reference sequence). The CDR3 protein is CASRPGLNDRYGYTF. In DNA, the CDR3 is TGTGCCAGTAGGCCTGGACTCAATGACAGATATGGCTACACCTTC. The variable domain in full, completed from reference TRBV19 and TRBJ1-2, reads DGGITQSPKYLFRKEGQNVTLSCEQNLNHDAMYWYRQDPGQGLRLIYYSQIVNDFQKGDIAEGYSVSREKKESFPLTVTSAQKNPTAFYLCASRPGLNDRYGYTFGSGTRLTVV.